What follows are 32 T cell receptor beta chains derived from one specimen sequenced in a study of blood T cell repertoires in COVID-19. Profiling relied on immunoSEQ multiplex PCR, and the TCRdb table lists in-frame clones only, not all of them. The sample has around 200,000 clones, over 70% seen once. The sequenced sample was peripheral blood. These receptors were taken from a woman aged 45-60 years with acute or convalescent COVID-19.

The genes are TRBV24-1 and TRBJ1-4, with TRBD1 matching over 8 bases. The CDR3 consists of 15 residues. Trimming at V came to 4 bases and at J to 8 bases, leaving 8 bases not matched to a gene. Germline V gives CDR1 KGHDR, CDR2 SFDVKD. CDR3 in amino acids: CATSDSTGVREKLFF. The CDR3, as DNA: TGTGCCACCAGTGACTCGACAGGGGTCAGAGAAAAACTGTTTTTT.

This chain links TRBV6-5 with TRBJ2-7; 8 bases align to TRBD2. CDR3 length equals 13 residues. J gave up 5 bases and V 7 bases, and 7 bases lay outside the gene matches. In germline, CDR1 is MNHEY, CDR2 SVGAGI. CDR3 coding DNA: TGTGCCAGCACACTCGGGAGGGCCCACGAGCAGTACTTC. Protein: CASTLGRAHEQYF.

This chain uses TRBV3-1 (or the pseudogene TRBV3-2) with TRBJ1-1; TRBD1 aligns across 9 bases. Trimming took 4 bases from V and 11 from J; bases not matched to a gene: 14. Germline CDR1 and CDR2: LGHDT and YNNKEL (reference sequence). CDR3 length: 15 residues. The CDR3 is CASSPDRGGKWKAFF. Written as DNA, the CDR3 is TGTGCCAGCAGCCCCGACAGGGGGGGGAAGTGGAAGGCTTTCTTT.

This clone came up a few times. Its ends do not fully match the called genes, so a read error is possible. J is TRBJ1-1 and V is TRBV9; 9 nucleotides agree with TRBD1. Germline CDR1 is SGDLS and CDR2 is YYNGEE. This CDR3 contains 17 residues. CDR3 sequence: CASGVGGTGPMNTEAFF. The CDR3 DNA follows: TGTGCCAGCGGCGTGGGCGGGACAGGGCCTATGAACACTGAAGCTTTCTTT.

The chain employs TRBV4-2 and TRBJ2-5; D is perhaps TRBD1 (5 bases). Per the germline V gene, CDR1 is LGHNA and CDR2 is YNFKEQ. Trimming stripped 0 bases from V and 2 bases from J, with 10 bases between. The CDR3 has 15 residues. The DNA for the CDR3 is TGTGCCAGCAGCCAAGAGCCCAGGGAACAAGAGACCCAGTACTTC. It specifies CASSQEPREQETQYF.

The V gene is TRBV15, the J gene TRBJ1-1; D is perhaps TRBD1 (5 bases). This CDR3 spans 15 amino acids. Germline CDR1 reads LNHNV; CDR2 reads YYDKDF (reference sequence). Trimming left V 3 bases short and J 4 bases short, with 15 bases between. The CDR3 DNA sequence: TGTGCCACCAGCAGCTTACCAGGGCAGGTCACTGAAGCTTTCTTT. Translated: CATSSLPGQVTEAFF.

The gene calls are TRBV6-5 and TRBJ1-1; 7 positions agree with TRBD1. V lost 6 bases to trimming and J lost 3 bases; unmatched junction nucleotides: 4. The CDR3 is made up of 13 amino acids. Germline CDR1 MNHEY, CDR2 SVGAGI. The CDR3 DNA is TGTGCCAGCAGAGTCAGGGGGGACACTGAAGCTTTCTTT. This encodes CASRVRGDTEAFF.

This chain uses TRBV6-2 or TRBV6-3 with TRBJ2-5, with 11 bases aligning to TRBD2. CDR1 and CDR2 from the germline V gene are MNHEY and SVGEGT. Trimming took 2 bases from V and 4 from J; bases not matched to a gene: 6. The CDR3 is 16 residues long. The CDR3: CASSYLSSGRSETQYF. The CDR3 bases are TGTGCCAGCAGTTACCTTTCTAGCGGGAGGTCAGAGACCCAGTACTTC.

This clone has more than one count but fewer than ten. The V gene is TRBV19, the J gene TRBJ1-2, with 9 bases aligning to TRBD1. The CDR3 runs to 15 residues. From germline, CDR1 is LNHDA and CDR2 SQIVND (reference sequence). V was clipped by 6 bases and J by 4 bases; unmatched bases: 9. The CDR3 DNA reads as TGTGCCAGTAGATCTGCTGGGACAGGGACCTATGGCTACACCTTC. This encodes CASRSAGTGTYGYTF.

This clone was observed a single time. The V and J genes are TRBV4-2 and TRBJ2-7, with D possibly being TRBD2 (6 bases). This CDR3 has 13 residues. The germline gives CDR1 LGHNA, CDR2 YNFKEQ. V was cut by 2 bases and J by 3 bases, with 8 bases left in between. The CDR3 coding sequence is TGTGCCAGCAGCCAACGACTAGACTACGAGCAGTACTTC. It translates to CASSQRLDYEQYF.

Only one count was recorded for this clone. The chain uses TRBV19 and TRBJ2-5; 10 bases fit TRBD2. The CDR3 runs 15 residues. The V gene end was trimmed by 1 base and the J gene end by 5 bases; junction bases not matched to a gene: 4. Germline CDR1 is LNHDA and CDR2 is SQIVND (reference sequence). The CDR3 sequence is CASSIASGSKETQYF. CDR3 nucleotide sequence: TGTGCCAGTAGTATAGCTAGCGGGAGTAAGGAGACCCAGTACTTC. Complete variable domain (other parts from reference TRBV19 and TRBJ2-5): DGGITQSPKYLFRKEGQNVTLSCEQNLNHDAMYWYRQDPGQGLRLIYYSQIVNDFQKGDIAEGYSVSREKKESFPLTVTSAQKNPTAFYLCASSIASGSKETQYFGPGTRLLVL.

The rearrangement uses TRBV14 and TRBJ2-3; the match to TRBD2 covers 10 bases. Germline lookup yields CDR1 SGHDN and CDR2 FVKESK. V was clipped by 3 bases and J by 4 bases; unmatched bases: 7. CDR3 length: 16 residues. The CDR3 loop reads CASSHLAGAGSDTQYF. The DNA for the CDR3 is TGTGCCAGCAGCCATCTAGCGGGAGCCGGCTCAGATACGCAGTATTTT.

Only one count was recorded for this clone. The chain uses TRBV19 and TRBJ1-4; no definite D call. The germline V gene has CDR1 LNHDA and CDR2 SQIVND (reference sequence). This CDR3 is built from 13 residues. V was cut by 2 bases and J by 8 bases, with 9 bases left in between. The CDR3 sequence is CASSINREEKLFF. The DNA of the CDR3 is TGTGCCAGTAGTATAAACAGAGAGGAAAAACTGTTTTTT.

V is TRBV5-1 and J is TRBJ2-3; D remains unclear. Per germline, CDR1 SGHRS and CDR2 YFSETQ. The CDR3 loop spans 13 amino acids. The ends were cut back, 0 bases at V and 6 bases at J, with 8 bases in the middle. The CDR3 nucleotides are TGCGCCAGCAGCTTGGCTTTTCCGGATACGCAGTATTTT. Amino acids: CASSLAFPDTQYF.

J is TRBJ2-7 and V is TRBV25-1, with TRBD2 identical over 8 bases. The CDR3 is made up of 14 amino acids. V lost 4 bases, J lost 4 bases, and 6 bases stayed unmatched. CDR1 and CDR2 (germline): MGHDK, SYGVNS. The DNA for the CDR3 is TGTGCCAGCAGTGGGGGCACTAGCGGTTACGAGCAGTACTTC. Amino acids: CASSGGTSGYEQYF.

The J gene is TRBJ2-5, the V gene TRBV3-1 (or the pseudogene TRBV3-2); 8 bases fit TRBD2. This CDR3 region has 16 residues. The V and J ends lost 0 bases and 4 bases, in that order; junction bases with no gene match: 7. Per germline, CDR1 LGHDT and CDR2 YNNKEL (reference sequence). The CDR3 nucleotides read TGTGCCAGCAGCCAAGAATATCCGGCGGGGGGAGAGACCCAGTACTTC. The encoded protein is CASSQEYPAGGETQYF.

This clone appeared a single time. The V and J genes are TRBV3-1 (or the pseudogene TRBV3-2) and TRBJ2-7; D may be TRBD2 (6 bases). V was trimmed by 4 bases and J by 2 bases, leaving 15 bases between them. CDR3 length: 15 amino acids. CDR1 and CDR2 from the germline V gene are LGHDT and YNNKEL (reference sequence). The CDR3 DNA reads TGTGCCAGCAGCCGGACTTGGGACTCAGCCTACGAGCAGTACTTC. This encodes CASSRTWDSAYEQYF.

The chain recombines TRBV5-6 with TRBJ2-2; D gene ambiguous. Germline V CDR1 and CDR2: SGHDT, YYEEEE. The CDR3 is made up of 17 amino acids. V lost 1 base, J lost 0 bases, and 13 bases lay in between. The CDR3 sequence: CASSLYSTAANTGELFF. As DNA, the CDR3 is TGTGCCAGCAGCTTGTATTCCACTGCGGCGAACACCGGGGAGCTGTTTTTT.

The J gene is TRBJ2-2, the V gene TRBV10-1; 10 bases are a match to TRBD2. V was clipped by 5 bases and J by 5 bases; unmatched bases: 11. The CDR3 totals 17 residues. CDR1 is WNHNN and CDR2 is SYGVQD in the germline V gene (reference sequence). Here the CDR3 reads CASSPHSGRARTGELFF. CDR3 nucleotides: TGCGCCAGCAGTCCTCACAGCGGGAGGGCCAGGACCGGGGAGCTGTTTTTT.

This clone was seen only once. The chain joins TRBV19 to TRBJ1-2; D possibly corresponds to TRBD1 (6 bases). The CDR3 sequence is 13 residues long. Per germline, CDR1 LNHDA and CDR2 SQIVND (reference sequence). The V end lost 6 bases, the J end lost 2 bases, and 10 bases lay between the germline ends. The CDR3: CASSSQGNYGYTF. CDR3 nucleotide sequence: TGTGCCAGTAGCTCACAGGGAAACTATGGCTACACCTTC. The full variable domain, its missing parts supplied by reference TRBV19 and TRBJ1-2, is DGGITQSPKYLFRKEGQNVTLSCEQNLNHDAMYWYRQDPGQGLRLIYYSQIVNDFQKGDIAEGYSVSREKKESFPLTVTSAQKNPTAFYLCASSSQGNYGYTFGSGTRLTVV.

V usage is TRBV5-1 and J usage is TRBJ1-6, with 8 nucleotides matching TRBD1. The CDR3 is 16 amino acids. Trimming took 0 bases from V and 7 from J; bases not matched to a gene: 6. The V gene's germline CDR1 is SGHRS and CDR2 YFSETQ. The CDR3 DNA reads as TGCGCCAGCAGCTTGGGATTACAGGGGGGCAATTCACCCCTCCACTTT. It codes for CASSLGLQGGNSPLHF. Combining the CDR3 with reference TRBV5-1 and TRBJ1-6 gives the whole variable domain KAGVTQTPRYLIKTRGQQVTLSCSPISGHRSVSWYQQTPGQGLQFLFEYFSETQRNKGNFPGRFSGRQFSNSRSEMNVSTLELGDSALYLCASSLGLQGGNSPLHFGNGTRLTVT.

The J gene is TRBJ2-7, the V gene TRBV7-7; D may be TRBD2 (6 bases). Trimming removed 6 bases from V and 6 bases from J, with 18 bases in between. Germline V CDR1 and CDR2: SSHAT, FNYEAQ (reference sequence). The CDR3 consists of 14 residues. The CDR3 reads CASSAGTASSEQYF. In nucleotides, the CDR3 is TGTGCCAGCAGTGCCGGGACTGCCTCTTCCGAGCAGTACTTC. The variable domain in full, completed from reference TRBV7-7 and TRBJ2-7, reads GAGVSQSPRYKVTKRGQDVTLRCDPISSHATLYWYQQALGQGPEFLTYFNYEAQPDKSGLPSDRFSAERPEGSISTLTIQRTEQRDSAMYRCASSAGTASSEQYFGPGTRLTVT.

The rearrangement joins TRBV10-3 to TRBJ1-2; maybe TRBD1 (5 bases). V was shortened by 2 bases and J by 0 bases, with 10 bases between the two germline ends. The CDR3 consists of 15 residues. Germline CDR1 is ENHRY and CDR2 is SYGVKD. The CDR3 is CAISEPVTANYGYTF. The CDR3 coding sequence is TGTGCCATCAGTGAGCCGGTGACAGCTAACTATGGCTACACCTTC.

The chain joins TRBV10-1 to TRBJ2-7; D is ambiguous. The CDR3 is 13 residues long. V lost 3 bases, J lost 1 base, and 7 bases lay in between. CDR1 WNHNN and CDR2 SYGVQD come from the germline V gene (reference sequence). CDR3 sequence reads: CASSEGGSYEQYF. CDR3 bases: TGCGCCAGCAGTGAAGGCGGATCCTACGAGCAGTACTTC.

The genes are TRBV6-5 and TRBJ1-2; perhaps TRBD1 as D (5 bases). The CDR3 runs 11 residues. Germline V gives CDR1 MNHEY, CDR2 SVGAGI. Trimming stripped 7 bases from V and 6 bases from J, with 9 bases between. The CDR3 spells CASTRGHGYTF. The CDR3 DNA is TGTGCCAGCACAAGGGGCCATGGCTACACCTTC.

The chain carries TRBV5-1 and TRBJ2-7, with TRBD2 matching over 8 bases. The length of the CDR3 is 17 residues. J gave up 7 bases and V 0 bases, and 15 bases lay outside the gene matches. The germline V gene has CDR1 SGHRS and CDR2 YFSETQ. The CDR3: CASSLVSGAGGKVEQYF. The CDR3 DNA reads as TGCGCCAGCAGCTTGGTCTCCGGGGCGGGAGGAAAAGTGGAGCAGTACTTC.

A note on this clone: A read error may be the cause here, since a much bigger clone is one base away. Written as DNA, the CDR3 is TGTGCCAGCAGCTCCGGGACAGGGATCTACGAGCAGTACTTC. Encoded protein: CASSSGTGIYEQYF. The chain joins TRBV5-4 to TRBJ2-7; 9 bases map to TRBD1. CDR3 length: 14 amino acids. Germline V gene data show CDR1 as SGHNT and CDR2 as YYREEE (reference sequence). The trim removed 3 bases at V and 3 bases at J, leaving 4 bases unmatched.

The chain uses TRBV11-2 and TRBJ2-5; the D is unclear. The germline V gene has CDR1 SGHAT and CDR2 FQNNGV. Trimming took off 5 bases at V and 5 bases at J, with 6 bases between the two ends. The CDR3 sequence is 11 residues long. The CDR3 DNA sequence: TGTGCCAGCAGCCAGTGGGAGACCCAGTACTTC. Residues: CASSQWETQYF.

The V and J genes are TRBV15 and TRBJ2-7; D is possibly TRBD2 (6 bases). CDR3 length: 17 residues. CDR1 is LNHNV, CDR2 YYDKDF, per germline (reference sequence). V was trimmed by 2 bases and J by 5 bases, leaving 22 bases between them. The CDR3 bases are TGTGCCACCAGCAGACCCCCCTCCCGGGGAGGCGGCAACGAGCAGTACTTC. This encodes CATSRPPSRGGGNEQYF.

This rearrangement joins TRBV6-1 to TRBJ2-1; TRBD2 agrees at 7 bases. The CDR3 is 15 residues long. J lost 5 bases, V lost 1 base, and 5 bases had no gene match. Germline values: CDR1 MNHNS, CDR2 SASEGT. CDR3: CASSEELAGDNEQFF. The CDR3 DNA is TGTGCCAGCAGTGAAGAATTAGCGGGCGACAATGAGCAGTTCTTC.

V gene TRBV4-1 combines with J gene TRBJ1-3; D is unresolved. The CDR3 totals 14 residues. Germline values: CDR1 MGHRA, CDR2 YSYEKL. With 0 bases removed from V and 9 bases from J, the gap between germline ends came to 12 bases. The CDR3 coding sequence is TGCGCCAGCAGCCAAGAAGAGTACGGTCGCACCATATATTTT. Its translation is CASSQEEYGRTIYF.

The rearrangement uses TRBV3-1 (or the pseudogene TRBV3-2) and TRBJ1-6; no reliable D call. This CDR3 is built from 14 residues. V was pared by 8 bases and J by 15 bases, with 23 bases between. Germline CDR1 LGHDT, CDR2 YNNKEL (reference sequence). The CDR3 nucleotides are TGTGCCAGCCAAGCCAAGATCCGAATTGGGCGCCTCCACTTT. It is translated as CASQAKIRIGRLHF.